This passage covers 13 T cell receptor beta chains from one sample sequenced in a study of blood T cell repertoires in COVID-19. Only in-frame clones appear in the TCRdb table, and some are missing; sequencing was by immunoSEQ multiplex PCR. Of roughly 100,000 clones in the sample, roughly 80% were seen once. What was sequenced was peripheral blood. These receptors were obtained from a woman aged 70-85 years with acute or convalescent COVID-19.

The chain couples TRBV5-1 to TRBJ1-1; TRBD1 aligns across 7 bases. V shed 0 bases and J 2 bases; nucleotides not matched to a gene: 4. The CDR3 sequence is 15 residues long. CDR1 and CDR2 (germline): SGHRS, YFSETQ. CDR3 amino acids: CASSLGQGKNTEAFF. CDR3 in DNA: TGCGCCAGCAGCTTGGGACAGGGAAAAAACACTGAAGCTTTCTTT.

This clone was seen only once. The chain uses TRBV28 and TRBJ1-5; 7 nucleotides align to TRBD1. CDR1 is MDHEN and CDR2 is SYDVKM in the germline V gene. CDR3 length equals 16 residues. V shed 6 bases and J 3 bases; nucleotides not matched to a gene: 11. CDR3 bases: TGTGCCAGCAGCTCGACAGGGATGACTACCAATCAGCCCCAGCATTTT. This sequence encodes CASSSTGMTTNQPQHF.

The J gene is TRBJ2-5, the V gene TRBV4-2; 8 bases fit TRBD2. Germline V CDR1 and CDR2: LGHNA, YNFKEQ. The V segment lost 1 base and the J segment 2 bases; nucleotides outside the gene matches: 6. This CDR3 is built from 16 residues. The CDR3 DNA is TGTGCCAGCAGCCAAGCGCCGGGGGGGAGTCAAGAGACCCAGTACTTC. Translation: CASSQAPGGSQETQYF.

J is TRBJ1-4 and V is TRBV2, with D possibly being TRBD1 (5 bases). Trimming removed 8 bases at V and 3 bases at J, with 16 bases between. The CDR3 sequence is 15 residues long. The germline gives CDR1 SNHLY, CDR2 FYNNEI. The CDR3: CASGSAGQANEKLFF. The CDR3 coding sequence is TGTGCCAGCGGGTCTGCAGGACAAGCTAATGAAAAACTGTTTTTT.

In this sample, this clone turned up a few times. The V gene is TRBV2, the J gene TRBJ2-5, with 9 bases fitting TRBD2. CDR1 SNHLY and CDR2 FYNNEI come from the germline V gene. Trimming removed 8 bases from V and 7 bases from J; junction bases left unmatched: 5. CDR3 length: 12 residues. The CDR3 DNA is TGTGCCAGCGGTGGGGGACTAGCGACCCAGTACTTC. Translation: CASGGGLATQYF.

V usage is TRBV19 and J usage is TRBJ1-5; D call uncertain. This CDR3 spans 14 amino acids. CDR1 LNHDA and CDR2 SQIVND come from the germline V gene (reference sequence). V was clipped by 1 base and J by 14 bases, with 18 bases between them. The CDR3 region is CASSIVGMFEDKHF. DNA of the CDR3: TGTGCCAGTAGTATAGTAGGTATGTTCGAGGATAAGCATTTT.

This rearrangement joins TRBV29-1 to TRBJ1-5; 8 positions match TRBD1. The CDR3 is 13 amino acids. Trimming took 4 bases from V and 4 from J; bases not matched to a gene: 3. The germline CDR1 and CDR2 sequences are SQVTM and ANQGSEA. The CDR3 DNA sequence: TGCAGCGTTGGGTGGGACAGGAATCAGCCCCAGCATTTT. It yields the protein CSVGWDRNQPQHF. The whole variable domain, remainder taken from reference TRBV29-1 and TRBJ1-5, is SAVISQKPSRDICQRGTSLTIQCQVDSQVTMMFWYRQQPGQSLTLIATANQGSEATYESGFVIDKFPISRPNLTFSTLTVSNMSPEDSSIYLCSVGWDRNQPQHFGDGTRLSIL.

This clone was seen only a few times. This rearrangement joins TRBV10-2 to TRBJ1-6; TRBD1 is a possible D gene (6 bases). In germline, CDR1 is WSHSY, CDR2 SAAADI. There are 15 residues in the CDR3. Deletions cut 2 bases from V and 10 bases from J, with 15 bases between. In DNA form, the CDR3 reads TGCGCCAGCAGTGAGATTCCGGACAGAGGATCACCCCTCCACTTT. It translates to CASSEIPDRGSPLHF.

This chain uses TRBV7-2 with TRBJ1-1; D may be TRBD1 (5 bases). The CDR3 is made up of 14 amino acids. Germline values: CDR1 SGHTA, CDR2 FQGNSA. The V end lost 4 bases, the J end lost 10 bases, and 19 bases lay between the germline ends. CDR3 loop: CASSSAGIGGLAFF. DNA for the CDR3: TGTGCCAGCAGCTCAGCGGGAATCGGGGGACTAGCTTTCTTT.

This CDR3 reads CATSDRRQGRSTDTQYF. CDR3 in DNA: TGTGCCACCAGTGATCGGCGACAGGGGAGGTCGACAGATACGCAGTATTTT. The chain has TRBV24-1 and TRBJ2-3; 8 positions agree with TRBD1. V gave up 3 bases and J gave up 3 bases; unmatched junction bases: 10. Germline CDR1 is KGHDR and CDR2 is SFDVKD. CDR3 size: 17 residues.

This clone was seen a handful of times. The chain combines TRBV5-1 with TRBJ2-7, with a possible D match to TRBD1 (6 bases). The germline V gene has CDR1 SGHRS and CDR2 YFSETQ. V dropped 2 bases and J dropped 2 bases, with 11 bases sitting between them. This CDR3 spans 14 amino acids. The CDR3 reads CASSLQGGTYEQYF. CDR3 coding DNA: TGCGCCAGCAGCTTACAGGGCGGAACCTACGAGCAGTACTTC.

The rearrangement joins TRBV20-1 to TRBJ1-1, with 9 bases matching TRBD1. Germline V CDR1 and CDR2: DFQATT, SNEGSKA (reference sequence). The CDR3 runs to 15 residues. V lost 3 bases to trimming and J lost 5 bases; unmatched junction nucleotides: 10. The CDR3 reads CSASRHRGRRTEAFF. The CDR3, as DNA: TGCAGTGCTAGTCGTCACAGGGGGCGTAGGACTGAAGCTTTCTTT.

The J gene is TRBJ2-5, the V gene TRBV2, with 7 bases matching TRBD1. Germline V gene lookup returns CDR1 SNHLY and CDR2 FYNNEI. The CDR3 is made up of 14 amino acids. V dropped 5 bases and J dropped 5; count of bases not matched to a gene: 8. This chain's CDR3 is CASSNLGGRETQYF. CDR3 DNA sequence: TGTGCCAGCAGTAATCTAGGGGGCAGGGAGACCCAGTACTTC.